The clone carrying this TCR beta chain came up once. This specimen comes from a study of blood T cell repertoires in COVID-19. Recovered status in Cohort 3 required two negative PCRs, clearance, or symptom resolution. V was clipped by 3 bases and J by 2 bases; unmatched bases: 6. From germline, CDR1 is DFQATT and CDR2 SNEGSKA (reference sequence). The CDR3 is 15 amino acids. Profiled with immunoSEQ multiplex PCR; TCRdb holds only in-frame clones, not every one. This sample carries about 190,000 clones, 84% of them seen once, and the ten largest clones take roughly 3%. The sample comprised PBMCs or T cells enriched from blood (not recorded which). This receptor was taken from a woman in her twenties or thirties who had recovered from COVID-19. The J gene is TRBJ2-2, the V gene TRBV20-1, with TRBD2 matching 7 bases. The CDR3 protein is CSASTGLINTGELFF. DNA for the CDR3: TGCAGTGCTAGTACGGGACTAATAAACACCGGGGAGCTGTTTTTT.